This record looks at one T cell receptor beta chain sequence and its context. Its antigen is unknown. The junction departs from the called germline gene at one end, perhaps through a read error. In total, 666 healthy bone marrow donors made up the cohort. All cohort members were sampled while nominally healthy, although unrecorded immune exposures were likely present. The donor tested CMV seropositive, placing the donor among the 290 or so seropositive members of the cohort. Each donor provided a peripheral blood sample, and peripheral blood mononuclear cells were used for TCR beta sequencing. The Qiagen DNeasy Blood Extraction Kit was used to extract genomic DNA from the blood cell samples. The data derive from a study of cytomegalovirus exposure and HLA in healthy donors (dated by TCRdb to the late 2010s). A note on the overall study: An earlier analysis of roughly 500 of the donors reported approximately 290 Gb of sequence data and some 120 million unique TCR beta sequences from about 179 million T cells. Every discovery cohort repertoire had been produced on one sequencing platform. Typing coverage differed by locus: A, B, C, DRB1 and DQB1 were typed in roughly 620-640 donors, DQA1 in roughly 500, DPA1 in 600 to 610, and DPB1 in approximately 450. In an earlier analysis of over 550 of the donors, high-throughput TCR beta sequencing was used to judge whether each TCR beta V gene segment behaved as functional or pseudogenic. A later genetic analysis took genome-wide SNP genotypes for about three fifths of the roughly 670 donors and used that subset as a discovery cohort. Among around 400 genotyped donors of the cohort, an average of approximately 240,000 unique TCR beta nucleotide sequences was sequenced per donor, of which approximately 18% were non-productive. The study aimed to test whether signatures of past pathogen exposure could be identified by cataloging public T cell receptors. Roughly 300 gigabases of sequencing data and roughly 80 million unique TCR sequences made up an early release that covered roughly 670 HLA-typed donors. In the later analysis, no new phenotypic data were used to find candidate immune exposures; instead, reliance was placed on TCR beta sequences and their occurrence across donors. The study profiled the T cell repertoires of 500 to 800 subjects by immunosequencing and related them to cytomegalovirus serostatus. Alongside the repertoire data, information on donor age, sex, ethnicity and CMV serostatus was compiled. In a later analysis, previously published TCR beta repertoires from 550 to 700 donors were re-analyzed and high-resolution HLA genotyping was added so that TCR occurrence patterns could be studied. Among the roughly 400 genotyped donors, 81% belonged to the genetic ancestry cluster associated with self-reported Caucasian donors. A separate validation cohort of approximately 120 different subjects was used in addition to the roughly 720-subject first cohort. HLA typing covered class I and class II loci at four-digit resolution. To predict cytomegalovirus infection status, the study combined high-throughput TCR immunosequencing, statistical association of individual TCRs with disease status, and machine learning. About 5 DR-DQ haplotypes were handled as single units for association and clustering, since linkage in the cohort was strong.

The library came from the immunoSEQ multiplex PCR assay. For the multiplex PCR, a mixture combining 60 forward primers for TCR Vbeta segments and 13 reverse primers for TCR Jbeta segments was used. Amplification of the CDR3 region of rearranged TCR beta genes was performed with a multiplex PCR assay on genomic DNA. The amplified TCR beta libraries were sequenced on the Illumina HiSeq System as 87-base-pair reads. The paper's processing steps were these. In a later analysis, some 80 million unique TCR beta chains were counted across the 666 repertoires, and about 9.9 million of these chains were shared by at least two donors. Raw reads were error-corrected and collapsed into unique sequences by a nearest-neighbor algorithm in which closely related sequences were merged to remove PCR and sequencing errors. CDR3 sequences were aligned to IMGT reference sequences to assign V, D and J gene segments. For a sequence to be retained, a match of at least six nucleotides to both a V gene segment and a J gene segment was required. Rearrangements were classified as productive when the CDR3 lacked stop codons and remained in frame with V and J, and all other rearrangements were classified as non-productive. Following IMGT convention, CDR3 was defined as the stretch from the second conserved V-encoded cysteine to the conserved J-encoded phenylalanine. The earlier analysis of around 640 of the donors excluded sequences that lacked an unambiguous match to a single V gene segment. An earlier analysis of about 590 of the donors classified V segments as functional when productive rearrangements were above 56.7% and as segregating when the standard deviation between donors was above 5%. To diagnose cytomegalovirus status from the catalog of TCR beta chain sequences, a statistical classification framework was built. V and J gene assignment, in a later analysis, came from comparing TCR nucleotide sequences with IMGT/GENE-DB human TR gene sequences. A later analysis assigned CDR3 sequences and most-parsimonious VDJ recombination scenarios with the TCRdist pipeline. In a later analysis, each TCR beta chain was defined by its CDR3 amino acid sequence together with its V-gene family, and reads without a unique V-gene family were excluded. A later analysis removed 550 to 650 highly shared, low-generation-probability nucleotide sequences to deal with suspected cross-contamination and a sequencing artifact. For each public chain, a later analysis derived a clonal expansion index from normalized ranks of inferred template counts within each repertoire. A later analysis computed generation probabilities with a VDJ recombination model fitted to out-of-frame rearrangements, and checked the results against IGoR. A later analysis scored TCR-TCR, TCR-HLA and TCR-CMV co-occurrence with hypergeometric tests, applying a repertoire-size bias correction to TCR pairs. In a later analysis, false discovery rates were estimated by permuting HLA or CMV assignments 20 times. In a later analysis, co-occurring TCRs were grouped using DBSCAN, with TCRdist sequence similarity added in when clustering inside HLA-allele-positive subsets. For co-occurrence clustering, repertoires with fewer than 30,000 or more than 120,000 public chains were excluded, along with roughly 5 repertoires with anomalous nucleotide sharing. As stored in TCRdb, this immuneACCESS dataset retains in-frame rearrangements with V and J assigned. A fraction of the clones does not appear; measured against another copy, unresolved V genes explain less than half of the discrepancy, and the remainder lacks a known reason. V, J and clone size reflect that table, while D and trimming were determined from the DNA. This specimen's table enumerates about 50,000 clones. Over 10% of the sample lies in the top ten.

From the cysteine through the phenylalanine, the CDR3 covers 15 amino acids. The DNA shown is the 45-base CDR3, in frame from base 1. The germline V gene sets CDR1 to KGHSH and CDR2 to LQKENI. The full study reports these points: In vitro tests confirmed that a few of the cytomegalovirus-associated TCR beta chains recognize cytomegalovirus antigens. A later genetic analysis reported fewer N-insertions in productive TCRs among donors in an Asian-associated ancestry cluster than the roughly 700-donor mean. In a later analysis, the rate of TCR association differed among HLA loci, with DRB1 alleles having the most associated TCRs and HLA-C alleles having the fewest. In an earlier analysis of roughly 560 of the donors, most TCR beta V segments were observed in productive rearrangements about 87% or about 30% of the time, broadly matching IMGT annotations. Only TCR beta chains were sequenced in this cohort, and the absence of alpha or paired-chain data limited detectable features. Linkage disequilibrium might explain the correlated functional status among segregating V segments, but an unknown experimental factor could not be excluded. Some IMGT-functional V segments, including TRBV6-2 and TRBV6-3, could not be told apart with the 87-base-pair reads, so those segments were excluded. A later genetic analysis associated a missense DCLRE1C variant with V-gene and J-gene trimming of TCR beta chains, and an independent cohort replicated the association. Across donors, most TCR sequences were observed very rarely, whereas some public TCRs were present in many individuals. Some 16 rarely observed V segments, including chromosome 9 orphons, were excluded from the earlier analysis of about 610 of the donors because counts were too low. When HLA alleles, especially DR and DQ, strongly co-occurred, TCR associations were difficult to assign to individual alleles. A later analysis found that most CMV-associated TCR beta chains appeared HLA-restricted, with HLA associations seemingly driven largely by CMV exposure. A later analysis found that HLA-associated TCR beta chains were more clonally expanded and had lower generation probabilities than equally common non-associated chains. Because HLA typing was unavailable for some donors at each locus, only the typed subset was used in association tests. The only immune exposure information available for the cohort was CMV serostatus. A cluster of highly shared sequence variants was judged likely to represent a technical artifact of the sequencing pipeline. The classifier was reported to diagnose cytomegalovirus status with high specificity and sensitivity in both the original cohort and the validation cohort. A later analysis associated about 16,000 TCR beta sequences with specific HLA alleles at a false discovery rate of 0.05. It was suggested by the authors that the approach could potentially be generalized to other disease states and immunological phenotypes. The study gave a list of 150 to 200 TCR beta chains associated with cytomegalovirus. A further reported finding was that TCR beta sequences accurately predicted the HLA-A and HLA-B alleles for most subjects in the first cohort. Sequencing depth was assumed to be roughly uniform across donors in the presence/absence analyses, though that assumption may not hold. A later analysis reported that several top co-occurrence clusters appeared linked to parvovirus B19, influenza, CMV and Epstein-Barr virus.

This sequence uses TRBV18 and TRBJ1-2; tentative D gene TRBD1, with 5 bases matching. Sequenced input: PBMCs. The receptor was derived from a man aged 18 to 35 in good health and CMV-seropositive. This receptor has the CDR3 CANSPQEKGNYGYTF. The DNA is as follows: TGTGCCAACTCACCGCAAGAAAAGGGGAACTATGGCTACACCTTC.